Sequencing of this TCR beta chain was carried out in a study of blood T cell repertoires in COVID-19. Study details: Acute and convalescent COVID-19 specimens originated in the United States, Italy and Spain.

TCRdb's table, derived via immunoSEQ multiplex PCR, lists solely in-frame clones and lacks some. Among about 300,000 clones listed, around 86% were seen once. V was clipped by 2 bases and J by 9 bases; unmatched bases: 9. This CDR3 is built from 16 residues. CDR1 is KGHDR and CDR2 is SFDVKD in the germline V gene. The chain has TRBV24-1 and TRBJ1-4; 9 bases match TRBD1. Sequencing was done on a sample of PBMCs or T cells enriched from blood (not recorded which). This receptor was identified in a woman aged 18-30 years who had recovered from COVID-19. CDR3 loop: CATSDSLRDRAQKLFF. The CDR3 DNA follows: TGTGCCACCAGTGATTCACTCCGGGACAGGGCCCAAAAACTGTTTTTT.